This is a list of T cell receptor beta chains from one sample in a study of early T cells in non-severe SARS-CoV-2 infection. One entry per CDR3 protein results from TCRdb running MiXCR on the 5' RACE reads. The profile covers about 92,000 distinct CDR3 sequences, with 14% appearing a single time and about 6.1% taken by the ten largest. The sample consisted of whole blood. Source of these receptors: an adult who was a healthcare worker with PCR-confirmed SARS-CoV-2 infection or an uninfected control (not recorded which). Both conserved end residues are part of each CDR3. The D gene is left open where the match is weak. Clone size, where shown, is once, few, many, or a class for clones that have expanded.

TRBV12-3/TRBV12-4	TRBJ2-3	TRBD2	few	TGTGCCAGCACCCCCCAGCGGGGGTTGAGCACAGATACGCAGTATTTT	CASTPQRGLSTDTQYF
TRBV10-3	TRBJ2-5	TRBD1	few	TGTGCCATCAGGGCAGGACAGGGAGGAGAGACCCAGTACTTC	CAIRAGQGGETQYF
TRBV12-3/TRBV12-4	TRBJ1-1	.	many	TGTGCCAGCAGCTTAGGAGGGGAGAACACTGAAGCTTTCTTT	CASSLGGENTEAFF
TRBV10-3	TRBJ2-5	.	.	TGTGCCATCAGTCCTAGCACGGATGAGACCCAGTACTTC	CAISPSTDETQYF
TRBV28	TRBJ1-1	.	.	TGTGCCAGCAGTTCGGGACGGATGAACACTGAAGCTTTCTTT	CASSSGRMNTEAFF
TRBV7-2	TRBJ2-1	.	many	TGTGCCAGCAGCTTAGATCGACAGGCTTACAATGAGCAGTTCTTC	CASSLDRQAYNEQFF
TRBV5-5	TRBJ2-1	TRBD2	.	TGTGCCAGCAGCCCGGGACTAGCGGGCAACGGGGAGCAGTTCTTC	CASSPGLAGNGEQFF
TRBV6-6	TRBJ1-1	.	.	TGTGCCAGCAGTTTCGGGAAACCGGCGGCTTTCTTT	CASSFGKPAAFF
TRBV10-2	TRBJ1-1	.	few	TGCGCCAGCAGTTCACAGGGAATGAACACTGAAGCTTTCTTT	CASSSQGMNTEAFF
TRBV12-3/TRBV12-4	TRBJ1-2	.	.	TGTGCCAGCAGTTATAAATGGAACTATGGCTACACCTTC	CASSYKWNYGYTF
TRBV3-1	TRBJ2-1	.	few	TGTGCCAGCAGCCAAGATCCGACAGAAACTGGTGAGCAGTTCTTC	CASSQDPTETGEQFF
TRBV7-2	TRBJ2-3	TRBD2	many	TGTGCCAGCAGCCCGGGACTAGCGGGGGGCACAGATACGCAGTATTTT	CASSPGLAGGTDTQYF
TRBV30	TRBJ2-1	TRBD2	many	TGTGCCTGGAGTGTCGGGCTAGCGGGGGAGCAGTTCTTC	CAWSVGLAGEQFF
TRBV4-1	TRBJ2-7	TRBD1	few	TGCGCCAGCAACCAATTGGGACAGGGTTCCTACGAGCAGTACTTC	CASNQLGQGSYEQYF
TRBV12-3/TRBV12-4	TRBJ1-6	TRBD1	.	TGTGCCAGCAGTGGAGGAGGGACAGCAAATTCACCCCTCCACTTT	CASSGGGTANSPLHF
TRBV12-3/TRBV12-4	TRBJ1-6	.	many	TGTGCCAGCAGTTTAAGGGATTCACCCCTCCACTTT	CASSLRDSPLHF
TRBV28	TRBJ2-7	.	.	TGTGCCAGCAGTTTCACAGGGCGCGAGCAGTACTTC	CASSFTGREQYF